Given below is one TCR beta chain in context. Study processing details: The assay estimated nucleated cells by amplifying reference gene primers. Measured with immunoSEQ multiplex PCR; TCRdb has only the in-frame clones, and not every one. That table gives V, J and clone size, and the DNA gave D and trimming. The table lists 71,000 or so clones, about nine tenths of them singletons. The data stem from a study of blood T cell repertoires in COVID-19. Across the whole study: The samples span acute and convalescent COVID-19 from the United States, Italy and Spain.

The V gene lost 6 bases and the J gene lost 6 bases, with 14 bases spanning the gap. The CDR3 extends over 14 amino acids. Germline V gives CDR1 SGHAT, CDR2 FQNNGV. The receptor was derived from a woman aged 18-29 years with acute or convalescent COVID-19. V usage is TRBV11-2 and J usage is TRBJ2-2, with D perhaps matching TRBD2 (5 bases). Source material: peripheral blood. The CDR3 reads CASSRRGVAGELFF. The DNA of the CDR3 is TGTGCCAGCAGTCGCCGGGGTGTGGCCGGGGAGCTGTTTTTT.